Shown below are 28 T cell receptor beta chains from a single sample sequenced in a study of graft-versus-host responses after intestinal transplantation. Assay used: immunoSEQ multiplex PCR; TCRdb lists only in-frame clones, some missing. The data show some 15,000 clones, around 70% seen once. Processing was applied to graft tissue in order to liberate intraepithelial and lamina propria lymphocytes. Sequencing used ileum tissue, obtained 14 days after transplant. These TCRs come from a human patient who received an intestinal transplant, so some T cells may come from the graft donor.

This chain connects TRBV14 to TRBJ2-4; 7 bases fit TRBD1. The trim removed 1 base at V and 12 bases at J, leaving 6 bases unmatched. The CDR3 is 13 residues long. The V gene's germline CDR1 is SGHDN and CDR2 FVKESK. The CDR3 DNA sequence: TGTGCCAGCAGCCAAGGACAGGGAAGGAGTCAGTACTTC. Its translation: CASSQGQGRSQYF.

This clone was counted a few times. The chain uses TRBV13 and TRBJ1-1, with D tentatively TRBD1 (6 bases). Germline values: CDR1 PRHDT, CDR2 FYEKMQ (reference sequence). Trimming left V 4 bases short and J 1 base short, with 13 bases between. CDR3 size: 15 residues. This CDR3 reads CASSYGGQPNTEAFF. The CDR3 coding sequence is TGTGCCAGCAGCTACGGGGGGCAGCCGAACACTGAAGCTTTCTTT.

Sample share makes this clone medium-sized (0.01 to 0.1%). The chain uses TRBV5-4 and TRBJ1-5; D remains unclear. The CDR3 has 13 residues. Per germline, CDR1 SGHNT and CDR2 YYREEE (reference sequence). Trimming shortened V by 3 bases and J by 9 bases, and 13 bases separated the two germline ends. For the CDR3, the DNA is TGTGCCAGCAGCTCCGACCGGGATCCGCCCCAGCATTTT. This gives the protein CASSSDRDPPQHF.

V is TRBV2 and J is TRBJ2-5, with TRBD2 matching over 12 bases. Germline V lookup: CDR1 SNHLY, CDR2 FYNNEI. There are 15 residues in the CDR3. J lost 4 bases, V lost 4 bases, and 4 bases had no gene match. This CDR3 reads CASSVALAGGETQYF. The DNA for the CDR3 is TGTGCCAGCAGTGTAGCACTAGCGGGGGGAGAGACCCAGTACTTC. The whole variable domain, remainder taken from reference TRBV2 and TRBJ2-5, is EPEVTQTPSHQVTQMGQEVILRCVPISNHLYFYWYRQILGQKVEFLVSFYNNEISEKSEIFDDQFSVERPDGSNFTLKIRSTKLEDSAMYFCASSVALAGGETQYFGPGTRLLVL.

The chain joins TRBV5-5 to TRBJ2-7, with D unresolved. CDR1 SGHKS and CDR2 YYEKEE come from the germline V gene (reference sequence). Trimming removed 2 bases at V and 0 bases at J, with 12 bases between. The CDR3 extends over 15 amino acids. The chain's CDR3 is CASSFLESSSYEQYF. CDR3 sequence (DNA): TGTGCCAGCAGCTTCCTGGAATCGAGCTCCTACGAGCAGTACTTC.

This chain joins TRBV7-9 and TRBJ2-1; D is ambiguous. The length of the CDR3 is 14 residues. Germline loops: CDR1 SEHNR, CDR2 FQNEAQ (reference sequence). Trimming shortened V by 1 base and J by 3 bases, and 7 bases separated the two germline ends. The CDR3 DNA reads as TGTGCCAGCAGCTTAGGTGGGAACTACAATGAGCAGTTCTTC. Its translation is CASSLGGNYNEQFF. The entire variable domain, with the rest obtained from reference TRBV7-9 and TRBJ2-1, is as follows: DTGVSQNPRHKITKRGQNVTFRCDPISEHNRLYWYRQTLGQGPEFLTYFQNEAQLEKSRLLSDRFSAERPKGSFSTLEIQRTEQGDSAMYLCASSLGGNYNEQFFGPGTRLTVL.

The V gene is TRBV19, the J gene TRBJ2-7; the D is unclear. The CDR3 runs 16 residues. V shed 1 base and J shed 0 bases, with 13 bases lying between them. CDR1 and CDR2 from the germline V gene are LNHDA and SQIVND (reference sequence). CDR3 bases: TGTGCCAGTAGTATAGGTTCGGGCAGTAGCTCCTACGAGCAGTACTTC. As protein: CASSIGSGSSSYEQYF.

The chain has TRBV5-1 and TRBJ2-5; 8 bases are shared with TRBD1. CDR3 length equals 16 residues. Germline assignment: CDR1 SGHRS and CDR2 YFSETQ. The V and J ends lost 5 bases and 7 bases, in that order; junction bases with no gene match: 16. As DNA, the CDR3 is TGCGCCAGCAGTTTTGGGGATGACAGGGGCACAGGGACCCAGTACTTC. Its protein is CASSFGDDRGTGTQYF.

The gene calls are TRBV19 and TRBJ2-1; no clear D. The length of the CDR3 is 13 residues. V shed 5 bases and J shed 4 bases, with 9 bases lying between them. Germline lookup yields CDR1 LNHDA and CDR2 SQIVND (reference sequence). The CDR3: CASSRTAYNEQFF. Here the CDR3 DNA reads TGTGCCAGTAGTCGGACGGCTTACAATGAGCAGTTCTTC.

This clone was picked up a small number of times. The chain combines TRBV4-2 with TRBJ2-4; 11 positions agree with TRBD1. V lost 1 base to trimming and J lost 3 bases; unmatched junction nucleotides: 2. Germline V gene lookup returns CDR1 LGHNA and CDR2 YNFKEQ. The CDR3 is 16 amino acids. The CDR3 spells CASSQGGQGGKNIQYF. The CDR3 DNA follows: TGTGCCAGCAGCCAAGGGGGACAGGGGGGCAAAAACATTCAGTACTTC.

The CDR3 is CASSRGFSEKLFF. The CDR3 DNA reads TGTGCCAGTAGTAGGGGCTTCTCGGAAAAACTGTTTTTT. The chain joins TRBV19 to TRBJ1-4; the D gene is possibly TRBD1 (5 bases). V was trimmed by 4 bases and J by 8 bases, leaving 11 bases between them. The CDR3 loop spans 13 amino acids. Looked up from germline, CDR1 is LNHDA and CDR2 is SQIVND (reference sequence).

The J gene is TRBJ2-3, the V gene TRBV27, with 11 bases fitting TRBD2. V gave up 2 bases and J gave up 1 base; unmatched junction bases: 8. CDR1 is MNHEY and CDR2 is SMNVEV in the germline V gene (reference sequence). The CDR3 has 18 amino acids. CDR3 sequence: CASSLTPPTSGGTDTQYF. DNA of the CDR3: TGTGCCAGCAGTTTAACCCCTCCGACTAGCGGGGGCACAGATACGCAGTATTTT.

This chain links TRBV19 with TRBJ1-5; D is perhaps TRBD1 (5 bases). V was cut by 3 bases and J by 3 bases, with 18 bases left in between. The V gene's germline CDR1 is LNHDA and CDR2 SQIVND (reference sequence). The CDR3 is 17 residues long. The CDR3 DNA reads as TGTGCCAGTAGTATTGGTCAGGGCAGGGAGCTCAATCAGCCCCAGCATTTT. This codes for CASSIGQGRELNQPQHF.

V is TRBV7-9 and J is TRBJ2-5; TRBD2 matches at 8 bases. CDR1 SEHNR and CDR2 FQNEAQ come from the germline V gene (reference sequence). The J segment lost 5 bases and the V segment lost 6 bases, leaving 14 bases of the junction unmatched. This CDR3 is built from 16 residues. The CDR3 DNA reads TGTGCCAGCAGGAGTATGGCGGGAGGAGCGGGGGAGACCCAGTACTTC. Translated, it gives CASRSMAGGAGETQYF.

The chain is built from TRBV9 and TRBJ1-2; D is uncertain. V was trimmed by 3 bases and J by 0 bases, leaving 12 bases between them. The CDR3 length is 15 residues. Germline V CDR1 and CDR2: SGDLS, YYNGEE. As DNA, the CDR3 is TGTGCCAGCAGCGCCGATTTGGCAGCTAACTATGGCTACACCTTC. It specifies CASSADLAANYGYTF.

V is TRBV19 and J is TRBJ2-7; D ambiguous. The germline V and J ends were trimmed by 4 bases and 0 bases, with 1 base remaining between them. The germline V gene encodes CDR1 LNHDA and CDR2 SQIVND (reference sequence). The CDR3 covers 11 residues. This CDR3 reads CASSNSYEQYF. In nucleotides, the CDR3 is TGTGCCAGTAGTAACTCCTACGAGCAGTACTTC.

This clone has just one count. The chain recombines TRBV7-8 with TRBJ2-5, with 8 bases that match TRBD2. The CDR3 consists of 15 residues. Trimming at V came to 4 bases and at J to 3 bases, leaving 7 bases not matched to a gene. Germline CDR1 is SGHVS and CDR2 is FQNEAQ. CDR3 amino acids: CASSSGTSVEETQYF. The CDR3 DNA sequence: TGTGCCAGCAGCTCCGGGACTAGTGTTGAAGAGACCCAGTACTTC. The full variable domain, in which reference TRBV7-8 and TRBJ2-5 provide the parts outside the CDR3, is GAGVSQSPRYKVAKRGQDVALRCDPISGHVSLFWYQQALGQGPEFLTYFQNEAQLDKSGLPSDRFFAERPEGSVSTLKIQRTQQEDSAVYLCASSSGTSVEETQYFGPGTRLLVL.

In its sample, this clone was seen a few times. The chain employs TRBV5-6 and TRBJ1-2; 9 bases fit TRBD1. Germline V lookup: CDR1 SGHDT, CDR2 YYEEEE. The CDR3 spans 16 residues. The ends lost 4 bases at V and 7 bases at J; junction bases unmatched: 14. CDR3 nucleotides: TGTGCCAGCAGCGTGGCCGGGACAGGGCAATTTAGTGGCTACACCTTC. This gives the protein CASSVAGTGQFSGYTF.

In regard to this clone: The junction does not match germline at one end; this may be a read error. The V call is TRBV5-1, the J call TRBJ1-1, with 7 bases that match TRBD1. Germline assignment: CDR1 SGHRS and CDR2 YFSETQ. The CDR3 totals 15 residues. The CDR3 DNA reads TGTGCCAGCAGCTCGACAGGGAGGAGAGCGAATGAAGCTTTCTTT. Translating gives CASSSTGRRANEAFF. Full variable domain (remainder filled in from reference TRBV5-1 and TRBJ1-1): KAGVTQTPRYLIKTRGQQVTLSCSPISGHRSVSWYQQTPGQGLQFLFEYFSETQRNKGNFPGRFSGRQFSNSRSEMNVSTLELGDSALYLCASSSTGRRANEAFFGQGTRLTVV.

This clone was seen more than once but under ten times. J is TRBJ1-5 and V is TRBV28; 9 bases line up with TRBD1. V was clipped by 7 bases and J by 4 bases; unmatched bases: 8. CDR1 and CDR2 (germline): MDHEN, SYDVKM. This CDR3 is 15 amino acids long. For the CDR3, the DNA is TGTGCCAGCACTCAGGGACAGGGACAAAATCAGCCCCAGCATTTT. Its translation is CASTQGQGQNQPQHF.

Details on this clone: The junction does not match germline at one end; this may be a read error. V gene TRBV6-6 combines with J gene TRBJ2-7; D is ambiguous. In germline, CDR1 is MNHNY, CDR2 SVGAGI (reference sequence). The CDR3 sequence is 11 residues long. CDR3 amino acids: CASSYSHEQYF. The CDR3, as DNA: TGTGCCAGCAGTTACTCCCACGAGCAGTACTTC.

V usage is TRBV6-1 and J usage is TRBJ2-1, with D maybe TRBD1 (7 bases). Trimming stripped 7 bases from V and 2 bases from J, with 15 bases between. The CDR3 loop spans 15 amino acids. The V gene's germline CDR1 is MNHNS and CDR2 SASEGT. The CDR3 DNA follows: TGTGCCAGCACGGGGGACAGTGGGACCTACAATGAGCAGTTCTTC. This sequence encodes CASTGDSGTYNEQFF.

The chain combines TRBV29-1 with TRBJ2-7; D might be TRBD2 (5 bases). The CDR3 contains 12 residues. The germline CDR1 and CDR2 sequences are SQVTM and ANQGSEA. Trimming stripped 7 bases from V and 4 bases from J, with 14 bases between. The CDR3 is CSGGQSSYEQYF. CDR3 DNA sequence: TGCAGCGGAGGGCAGAGCTCTTACGAGCAGTACTTC.

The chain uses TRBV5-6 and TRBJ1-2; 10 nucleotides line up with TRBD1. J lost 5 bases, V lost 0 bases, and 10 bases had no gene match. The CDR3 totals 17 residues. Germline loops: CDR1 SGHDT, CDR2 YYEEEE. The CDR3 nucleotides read TGTGCCAGCAGCTTGGGTCCGACAGGGGGCGATCCATATGGCTACACCTTC. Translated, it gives CASSLGPTGGDPYGYTF.

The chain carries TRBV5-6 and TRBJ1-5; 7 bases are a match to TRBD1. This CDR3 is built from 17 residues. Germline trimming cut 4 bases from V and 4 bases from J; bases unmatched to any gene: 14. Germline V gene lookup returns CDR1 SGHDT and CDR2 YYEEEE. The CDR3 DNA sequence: TGTGCCAGCAGCATAAGGGGGCAGGTAAGCTTTAATCAGCCCCAGCATTTT. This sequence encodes CASSIRGQVSFNQPQHF.

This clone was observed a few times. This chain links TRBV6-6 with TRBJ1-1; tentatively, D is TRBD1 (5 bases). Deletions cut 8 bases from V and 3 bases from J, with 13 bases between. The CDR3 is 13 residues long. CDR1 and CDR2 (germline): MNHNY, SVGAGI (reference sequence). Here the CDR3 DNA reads TGTGCCAGCCGGAGGACACGGGACACTGAAGCTTTCTTT. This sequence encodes CASRRTRDTEAFF.

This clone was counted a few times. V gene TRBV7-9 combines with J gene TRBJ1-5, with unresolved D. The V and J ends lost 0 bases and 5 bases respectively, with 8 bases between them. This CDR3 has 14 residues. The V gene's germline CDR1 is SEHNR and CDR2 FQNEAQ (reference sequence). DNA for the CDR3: TGTGCCAGCAGCTTAGCAGGGAGCTATCAGCCCCAGCATTTT. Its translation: CASSLAGSYQPQHF.

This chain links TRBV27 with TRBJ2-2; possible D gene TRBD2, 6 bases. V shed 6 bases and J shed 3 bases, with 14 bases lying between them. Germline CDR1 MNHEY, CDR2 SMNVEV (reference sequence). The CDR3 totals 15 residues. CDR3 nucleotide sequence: TGTGCCAGCAGACTGGGACTCGATCACACCGGGGAGCTGTTTTTT. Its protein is CASRLGLDHTGELFF.